This TCR beta chain was observed in a study of identifying expanded T cells in peripheral blood. Study-wide findings and caveats: Variance in clone template counts between two-week samples significantly increased with total template count across all healthy donors.

Germline V gene lookup returns CDR1 LNHDA and CDR2 SQIVND (reference sequence). CDR3 length: 13 amino acids. The V end was cut by 1 base, the J end by 8 bases, with 9 bases between. Note on this clone: The antigen is not known.

The data were produced by immunoSEQ multiplex PCR, yet TCRdb's version contains in-frame clones alone and is incomplete. Of approximately 59,000 clones detected, about nine tenths appear once; the ten largest clones hold 3% to 4.5%. The rearrangement links TRBV19 to TRBJ2-1; D possibly corresponds to TRBD1 (5 bases). The receptor comes from a person aged 18-69 years in good health. Sequenced: blood. CDR3 loop: CASSIGEGDEQFF. CDR3 nucleotides: TGTGCCAGTAGTATAGGGGAAGGGGATGAGCAGTTCTTC.